This TCR beta chain is drawn from a study of blood T cell repertoires in COVID-19. Only in-frame clones appear in the TCRdb table, and some are missing; sequencing was by immunoSEQ multiplex PCR. The table has 150,000 to 200,000 clones, around 77% seen once; the top ten hold approximately 2.8%. The receptor was derived from an older man with acute or convalescent COVID-19. Sequenced: peripheral blood.

The CDR3 DNA reads as TGTGCCAGCTCACCTCGACAGGAAACTAACTATGGCTACACCTTC. The encoded protein is CASSPRQETNYGYTF. This sequence joins TRBV18 and TRBJ1-2; weak D call: TRBD1 (6 bases). The CDR3 totals 15 residues. The ends were cut back, 3 bases at V and 0 bases at J, with 11 bases in the middle. Germline V lookup: CDR1 KGHSH, CDR2 LQKENI.